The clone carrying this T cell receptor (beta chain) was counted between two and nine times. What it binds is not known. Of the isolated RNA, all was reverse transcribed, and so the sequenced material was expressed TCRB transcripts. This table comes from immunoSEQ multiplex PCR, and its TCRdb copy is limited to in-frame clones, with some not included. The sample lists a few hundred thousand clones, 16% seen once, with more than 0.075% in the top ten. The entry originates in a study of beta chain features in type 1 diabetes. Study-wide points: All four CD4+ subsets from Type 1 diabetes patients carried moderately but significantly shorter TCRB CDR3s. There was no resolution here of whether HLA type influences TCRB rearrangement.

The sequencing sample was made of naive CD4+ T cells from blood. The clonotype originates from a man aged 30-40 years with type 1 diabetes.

CDR3 loop: CASSSKTGYIQYF. DNA for the CDR3: TGTGCCAGCAGCTCGAAAACAGGGTACATTCAGTACTTC. V gene TRBV7-2 combines with J gene TRBJ2-4; possibly TRBD1 for D (6 bases). There are 13 residues in the CDR3. Trimming took 4 bases from V and 8 from J, leaving 12 bases between them. Germline loops: CDR1 SGHTA, CDR2 FQGNSA.